A selection of T cell receptor beta chains follows, all from one sample in a study of blood T cell repertoires in COVID-19. Clones were read by immunoSEQ multiplex PCR, and TCRdb kept only the in-frame ones, dropping some. The table includes about 250,000 clones, approximately 86% detected once. Specimen: peripheral blood. These receptors came from a woman aged 55-70 years who had recovered from COVID-19. The CDR3 runs from the conserved cysteine through the conserved F or W. The D gene is left open where the match is weak. Size is omitted from some rows. Given values are once, few, many or a class for expanded clones.

.,TRBJ1-6,TRBV5-1,TRBD1,CASSSFRQGEGSPLHF,TGCGCCAGCAGCTCCTTCCGACAGGGGGAAGGCTCACCCCTCCACTTT
.,TRBJ1-5,TRBV2,TRBD1,CASSEGQGAWPQHF,TGTGCCAGCAGTGAAGGACAGGGGGCATGGCCCCAGCATTTT
.,TRBJ2-7,TRBV7-9,.,CASSLTGYEQYF,TGTGCCAGCAGCTTGACAGGCTACGAGCAGTACTTC
few,TRBJ2-7,TRBV28,TRBD1,CASSYIGQGAEEQYF,TGTGCCAGCAGTTATATTGGACAGGGGGCGGAAGAGCAGTACTTC
.,TRBJ1-2,TRBV7-6,.,CASTVEPYGYTF,TGTGCCAGCACCGTGGAGCCCTATGGCTACACCTTC
.,TRBJ2-4,TRBV2,.,CASRRDRLAKNIQYF,TGTGCCAGCAGAAGAGACAGATTAGCCAAAAACATTCAGTACTTC
.,TRBJ2-2,TRBV2,.,CASSEGVRGAGELFF,TGTGCCAGCAGTGAAGGTGTCCGAGGCGCCGGGGAGCTGTTTTTT
.,TRBJ2-3,TRBV4-2,.,CASSQAAGGGTDTQYF,TGTGCCAGCAGCCAGGCCGCAGGCGGGGGCACAGATACGCAGTATTTT
once,TRBJ1-2,TRBV5-1,.,CASSPPGLDYGYTF,TGCGCCAGCAGCCCCCCAGGGCTTGACTATGGCTACACCTTC
.,TRBJ2-1,TRBV28,TRBD2,CASSHTSEYNEQFF,TGTGCCAGCAGCCATACTAGCGAGTACAATGAGCAGTTCTTC
.,TRBJ1-1,TRBV10-3,TRBD1,CAISERQGANTEAFF,TGTGCCATCAGTGAGCGACAGGGAGCGAACACTGAAGCTTTCTTT
.,TRBJ1-1,TRBV7-8,TRBD1,CASSSQGVVTEAFF,TGTGCCAGCAGCTCCCAGGGGGTGGTTACTGAAGCTTTCTTT
once,TRBJ1-6,TRBV5-1,TRBD1,CASSLEGQGLAPLHF,TGCGCCAGCAGCTTGGAAGGACAGGGCCTTGCACCCCTCCACTTT
.,TRBJ1-5,TRBV28,.,CASSLAAGTNQWPQHF,TGTGCCAGCAGTTTAGCGGCAGGGACAAATCAATGGCCCCAGCATTTT